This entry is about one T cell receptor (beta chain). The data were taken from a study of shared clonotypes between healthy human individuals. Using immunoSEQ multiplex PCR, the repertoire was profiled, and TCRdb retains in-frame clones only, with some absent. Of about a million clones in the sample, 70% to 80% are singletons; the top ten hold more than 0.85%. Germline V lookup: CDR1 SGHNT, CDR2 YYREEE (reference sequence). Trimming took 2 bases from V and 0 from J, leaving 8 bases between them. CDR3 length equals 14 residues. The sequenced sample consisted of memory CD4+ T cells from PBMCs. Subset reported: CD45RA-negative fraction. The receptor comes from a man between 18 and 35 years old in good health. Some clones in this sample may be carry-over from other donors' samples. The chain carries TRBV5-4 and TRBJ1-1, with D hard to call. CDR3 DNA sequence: TGTGCCAGCAGCTTACGGACGATGAACACTGAAGCTTTCTTT. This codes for CASSLRTMNTEAFF. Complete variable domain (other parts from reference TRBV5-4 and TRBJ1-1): ETGVTQSPTHLIKTRGQQVTLRCSSQSGHNTVSWYQQALGQGPQFIFQYYREEENGRGNFPPRFSGLQFPNYSSELNVNALELDDSALYLCASSLRTMNTEAFFGQGTRLTVV.